The 32 T cell receptor beta chains given below trace back to one sample, sequenced in a study of T cell responses to AZD1222 COVID-19 vaccine. The assay was immunoSEQ multiplex PCR, and TCRdb's table has in-frame clones only and misses some. Here the sample spans roughly 49,000 clones, around 85% being singletons. Sequences were derived from peripheral blood, sampled on day 0 of MenACWY control vaccination. Every receptor here comes from an adult in good health.

In this sample, this clone turned up once. This chain uses TRBV5-1 with TRBJ1-2; 8 positions match TRBD1. Germline V gives CDR1 SGHRS, CDR2 YFSETQ. Germline trimming cut 0 bases from V and 6 bases from J; bases unmatched to any gene: 1. The CDR3 is 13 residues long. CDR3 in amino acids: CASSLADRDGYTF. In DNA, the CDR3 is TGCGCCAGCAGCTTGGCGGACAGGGATGGCTACACCTTC.

The chain recombines TRBV5-6 with TRBJ2-7; D is perhaps TRBD1 (6 bases). V dropped 4 bases and J dropped 0 bases, with 14 bases sitting between them. Germline CDR1 is SGHDT and CDR2 is YYEEEE. The CDR3 runs to 15 residues. CDR3 residues: CASSRTGDTSYEQYV. The DNA of the CDR3 is TGTGCCAGCAGCCGGACCGGGGACACCTCCTACGAGCAGTACGTC.

The chain combines TRBV2 with TRBJ2-1; D gene ambiguous. The CDR3 consists of 16 residues. V shed 6 bases and J shed 0 bases, with 15 bases lying between them. Per germline, CDR1 SNHLY and CDR2 FYNNEI. Written as DNA, the CDR3 is TGTGCCAGCAGACGGAAATTATCAAGCTCCTACAATGAGCAGTTCTTC. This translates into CASRRKLSSSYNEQFF.

The chain combines TRBV29-1 with TRBJ1-1; D remains ambiguous. The V and J ends lost 4 bases and 3 bases respectively, with 9 bases between them. The length of the CDR3 is 12 residues. The germline gives CDR1 SQVTM, CDR2 ANQGSEA. For the CDR3, the DNA is TGCAGCGTTGCACGCTTGGACACTGAAGCTTTCTTT. Encoded protein: CSVARLDTEAFF.

The chain carries TRBV12-2 and TRBJ2-7; TRBD2 is the table's D call, not checked against the DNA. TRBV12-2 is recorded as a pseudogene. The CDR3 is made up of 13 amino acids. The CDR3 here is CASRPESSYEQYF. CDR3 nucleotide sequence: TGTGCAAGTCGGCCGGAGAGCTCCTACGAGCAGTACTTC.

The CDR3: CASSWGDRRRTEAFF. The CDR3 coding sequence is TGTGCCAGCAGCTGGGGGGACAGGCGGAGGACTGAAGCTTTCTTT. The rearrangement joins TRBV11-2 to TRBJ1-1; 8 nucleotides line up with TRBD1. The CDR3 consists of 15 residues. Germline CDR1 and CDR2: SGHAT and FQNNGV. V gave up 4 bases and J gave up 5 bases; unmatched junction bases: 9.

The chain couples TRBV5-1 to TRBJ1-2, with TRBD1 matching 7 bases. CDR1 is SGHRS, CDR2 YFSETQ, per germline. V shed 0 bases, J shed 8 bases, and the junction held 10 bases outside the gene matches. CDR3 length equals 15 residues. CDR3 sequence (DNA): TGCGCCAGCAGCTTGGGACAGGGCCCAAGCGGGGGCTACACCTTC. Protein: CASSLGQGPSGGYTF.

The chain combines TRBV27 with TRBJ1-1; D is possibly TRBD1 (5 bases). With 1 base removed from V and 5 bases from J, the gap between germline ends came to 11 bases. From germline, CDR1 is MNHEY and CDR2 SMNVEV (reference sequence). This CDR3 comprises 14 residues. CDR3 nucleotide sequence: TGTGCCAGCAGTTTATGGGGCGCGAGAACTGAAGCTTTCTTT. This gives the protein CASSLWGARTEAFF.

The chain links TRBV7-8 to TRBJ2-4, with D maybe TRBD2 (5 bases). The CDR3 covers 18 residues. Germline V lookup: CDR1 SGHVS, CDR2 FQNEAQ. Trimming left V 5 bases short and J 0 bases short, with 20 bases between. The DNA for the CDR3 is TGTGCCAGCAGCGCAACCTCGGCGGGCGAACTAGCCAAAAACATTCAGTACTTC. Amino acid sequence: CASSATSAGELAKNIQYF.

The V gene is TRBV5-1, the J gene TRBJ1-5; D is perhaps TRBD1 (5 bases). Looked up from germline, CDR1 is SGHRS and CDR2 is YFSETQ. V lost 0 bases, J lost 5 bases, and 12 bases lay in between. CDR3 length: 15 residues. The CDR3 sequence is CASSLGSGRDQPQHF. The CDR3 DNA sequence: TGCGCCAGCAGCTTGGGTTCAGGGAGGGATCAGCCCCAGCATTTT.

This chain connects TRBV5-5 to TRBJ1-5; possible D gene TRBD1, 5 bases. V was trimmed by 4 bases and J by 9 bases, leaving 17 bases between them. The CDR3 runs to 14 residues. Germline CDR1 reads SGHKS; CDR2 reads YYEKEE (reference sequence). Here the CDR3 DNA reads TGTGCCAGCAGCCTCGAAGGAGTCCAGGGGCCCCAGCATTTT. The encoded protein is CASSLEGVQGPQHF. Together with reference TRBV5-5 and TRBJ1-5, the CDR3 gives the full variable domain: DAGVTQSPTHLIKTRGQQVTLRCSPISGHKSVSWYQQVLGQGPQFIFQYYEKEERGRGNFPDRFSARQFPNYSSELNVNALLLGDSALYLCASSLEGVQGPQHFGDGTRLSIL.

The chain links TRBV7-9 to TRBJ1-1; 9 bases line up with TRBD1. This CDR3 is built from 14 residues. Germline V gene lookup returns CDR1 SEHNR and CDR2 FQNEAQ (reference sequence). With V trimmed by 3 bases and J by 5 bases, 4 bases remained unmatched. The CDR3 nucleotides are TGTGCCAGCAGCTTTACAGGGGGCAAAACTGAAGCTTTCTTT. The encoded protein is CASSFTGGKTEAFF.

This clone was counted a few times. V is TRBV19 and J is TRBJ2-2, with TRBD1 as a possible D gene (5 bases). Looked up from germline, CDR1 is LNHDA and CDR2 is SQIVND (reference sequence). V shed 6 bases and J shed 14 bases, with 13 bases lying between them. This CDR3 has 11 residues. DNA for the CDR3: TGTGCCAGTAGGGAAGGGGTGGATCTGTTTTTT. Its protein product is CASREGVDLFF.

In this sample, this clone turned up a few times. This sequence joins TRBV30 and TRBJ1-5; 7 bases match TRBD1. CDR1 is GTSNPN and CDR2 is SVGIG in the germline V gene (reference sequence). The J segment lost 4 bases and the V segment lost 4 bases, leaving 7 bases of the junction unmatched. CDR3 length equals 14 residues. The CDR3 protein is CAWNRQGKNQPQHF. For the CDR3, the DNA is TGTGCCTGGAATCGACAGGGAAAAAATCAGCCCCAGCATTTT.

The chain combines TRBV10-3 with TRBJ1-1, with TRBD1 matching 11 bases. In germline, CDR1 is ENHRY, CDR2 SYGVKD. The CDR3 extends over 14 amino acids. The junction had 1 base not matched to a gene; V was cut back by 3 bases and J by 4 bases. The CDR3 protein is CAISEGTGGTEAFF. The CDR3 DNA sequence: TGTGCCATCAGTGAAGGGACAGGGGGCACTGAAGCTTTCTTT.

The gene calls are TRBV6-4 and TRBJ2-3; perhaps TRBD2 as D (6 bases). From germline, CDR1 is MRHNA and CDR2 SNTAGT. This CDR3 is built from 14 residues. V dropped 0 bases and J dropped 3 bases, with 7 bases sitting between them. The CDR3 sequence: CASSDSGGTDTQYF. As DNA, the CDR3 is TGTGCCAGCAGTGACTCGGGGGGAACAGATACGCAGTATTTT.

As concerns this clone: An end of the junction differs from the germline gene, which may be a read error. This chain links TRBV10-2 with TRBJ2-1; the match to TRBD2 covers 11 bases. Germline V gene data show CDR1 as WSHSY and CDR2 as SAAADI. The CDR3 length is 13 residues. Written as DNA, the CDR3 is TGCGCCGGCAGACTAGCGGGGTACAATGAGCAGTTCTTC. Its protein is CAGRLAGYNEQFF.

The V and J genes are TRBV6-4 and TRBJ2-2; no reliable D call. The V gene's germline CDR1 is MRHNA and CDR2 SNTAGT. The CDR3 runs to 15 residues. V was shortened by 2 bases and J by 3 bases, with 10 bases between the two germline ends. CDR3 bases: TGTGCCAGCAGTGACGCCCCTGAGCACACCGGGGAGCTGTTTTTT. Residues: CASSDAPEHTGELFF.

The chain employs TRBV10-3 and TRBJ2-3; D perhaps matches TRBD2 (5 bases). Germline V gene sequence: CDR1 ENHRY, CDR2 SYGVKD. Trimming pared 11 bases from V and 3 bases from J, leaving 12 bases between. The CDR3 loop spans 12 amino acids. CDR3 protein: CAAGGRTDTQYF. The CDR3 region has the DNA TGTGCCGCCGGAGGCAGGACAGATACGCAGTATTTT.

This clone was observed a few times. The chain uses TRBV11-3 and TRBJ1-1, with a possible D match to TRBD1 (5 bases). The CDR3 length is 13 residues. Trimming stripped 5 bases from V and 5 bases from J, with 12 bases between. Germline assignment: CDR1 SGHNT and CDR2 YENEEA. CDR3 nucleotides: TGTGCCAGCAGCAAAGATCAGGGAACTGAAGCTTTCTTT. It is translated as CASSKDQGTEAFF.

There are a few counts of this clone. The chain employs TRBV11-3 and TRBJ1-1, with no clear D. Between the trimmed V and J ends, which lost 4 bases and 3 bases, there was a span of 9 bases. Looked up from germline, CDR1 is SGHNT and CDR2 is YENEEA. The length of the CDR3 is 13 residues. This CDR3 is CASSSDGDTEAFF. The CDR3 DNA is TGTGCCAGCAGCTCCGATGGCGACACTGAAGCTTTCTTT.

The gene calls are TRBV5-1 and TRBJ2-1, with 9 bases aligning to TRBD1. The CDR3 extends over 15 amino acids. The V gene's germline CDR1 is SGHRS and CDR2 YFSETQ. The V gene end was trimmed by 7 bases and the J gene end by 3 bases; junction bases not matched to a gene: 8. CDR3 sequence: CASGNRDRDYNEQFF. In DNA, the CDR3 is TGCGCCAGCGGTAACCGGGACAGGGACTACAATGAGCAGTTCTTC.

Here the CDR3 reads CASSNGTGPDTQYF. The DNA for the CDR3 is TGTGCCAGCAGCAACGGGACAGGGCCAGATACGCAGTATTTT. This chain uses TRBV21-1 with TRBJ2-3; the D call TRBD1 from the table was never checked on the DNA. TRBV21-1 is a pseudogene segment. The length of the CDR3 is 14 residues.

The J gene is TRBJ1-5, the V gene TRBV27; D remains unclear. From germline, CDR1 is MNHEY and CDR2 SMNVEV (reference sequence). Between the trimmed V and J ends, which lost 6 bases and 4 bases, there was a span of 10 bases. The CDR3 covers 13 residues. CDR3 nucleotide sequence: TGTGCCAGCAGGCCCCATCTGAATCAGCCCCAGCATTTT. This encodes CASRPHLNQPQHF.

A note on this clone: A read error may account for a junction end that differs from germline. The gene calls are TRBV11-2 and TRBJ2-1; 15 bases align to TRBD2. Germline CDR1 SGHAT, CDR2 FQNNGV. The CDR3 consists of 14 residues. CDR3 sequence (DNA): TGTGCCAGCAGCTTAGATTGGACTAGCGGGGGGGCGATCTTC. The encoded protein is CASSLDWTSGGAIF.

This clone is labeled as medium-sized. The chain is built from TRBV7-8 and TRBJ2-7, with D possibly matching TRBD2 (6 bases). Germline V gives CDR1 SGHVS, CDR2 FQNEAQ. V shed 4 bases and J shed 0 bases, with 7 bases lying between them. The CDR3 extends over 13 amino acids. CDR3 coding DNA: TGTGCCAGCAGCTGGGGGGTCTCCTACGAGCAGTACGTC. It yields the protein CASSWGVSYEQYV.

The V call is TRBV3-1 (or the pseudogene TRBV3-2), the J call TRBJ2-4; no reliable D call. The germline V gene encodes CDR1 LGHDT and CDR2 YNNKEL (reference sequence). Trimming left V 6 bases short and J 11 bases short, with 11 bases between. The CDR3 totals 11 residues. CDR3 DNA: TGTGCCAGCAGGCTGGGCCCCTTTCAGTACTTC. Encoded protein: CASRLGPFQYF.

This clone has a single count. This chain links TRBV5-1 with TRBJ1-1; D gene unclear. The CDR3 length is 13 residues. V lost 0 bases, J lost 1 base, and 4 bases lay in between. Germline CDR1 is SGHRS and CDR2 is YFSETQ. The CDR3 region is CASSLVSNTEAFF. CDR3 nucleotide sequence: TGCGCCAGCAGCTTGGTGTCGAACACTGAAGCTTTCTTT.

This clone appeared a few times. The V and J genes are TRBV28 and TRBJ2-1; D is unclear. The CDR3 spans 13 residues. CDR1 is MDHEN and CDR2 is SYDVKM in the germline V gene. V shed 3 bases and J shed 6 bases, with 9 bases lying between them. CDR3 sequence (DNA): TGTGCCAGCAGTTTTGGTGGATCCAATGAGCAGTTCTTC. Its translation is CASSFGGSNEQFF.

V and J are TRBV7-8 and TRBJ2-1; no firm D call. Trimming cost V 5 bases and J 5 bases, with 7 bases left between them. The CDR3 length is 12 residues. Germline assignment: CDR1 SGHVS and CDR2 FQNEAQ. In nucleotides, the CDR3 is TGTGCCAGCAGCCAAGACAACAATGAGCAGTTCTTC. Amino acid sequence: CASSQDNNEQFF.

The V call is TRBV4-1, the J call TRBJ2-1; D is perhaps TRBD1 or TRBD2 (5 bases each). The CDR3 has 17 residues. Germline V lookup: CDR1 MGHRA, CDR2 YSYEKL. Trimming left V 2 bases short and J 8 bases short, with 22 bases between. The CDR3 region has the DNA TGCGCCAGCAGCCAAATACCTGGGGGTACTGGCATGTATGAGCAGTTCTTC. This codes for CASSQIPGGTGMYEQFF.

This clone has only a few counts. V gene TRBV15 combines with J gene TRBJ2-3; D assignment may be TRBD1 or TRBD2 (5 bases each). With 1 base removed from V and 2 bases from J, the gap between germline ends came to 13 bases. Germline V lookup: CDR1 LNHNV, CDR2 YYDKDF (reference sequence). The CDR3 is 16 residues long. The CDR3 sequence: CATSRVVGTITDTQYF. The CDR3 nucleotides are TGTGCCACCAGCAGAGTGGTGGGGACGATCACAGATACGCAGTATTTT.